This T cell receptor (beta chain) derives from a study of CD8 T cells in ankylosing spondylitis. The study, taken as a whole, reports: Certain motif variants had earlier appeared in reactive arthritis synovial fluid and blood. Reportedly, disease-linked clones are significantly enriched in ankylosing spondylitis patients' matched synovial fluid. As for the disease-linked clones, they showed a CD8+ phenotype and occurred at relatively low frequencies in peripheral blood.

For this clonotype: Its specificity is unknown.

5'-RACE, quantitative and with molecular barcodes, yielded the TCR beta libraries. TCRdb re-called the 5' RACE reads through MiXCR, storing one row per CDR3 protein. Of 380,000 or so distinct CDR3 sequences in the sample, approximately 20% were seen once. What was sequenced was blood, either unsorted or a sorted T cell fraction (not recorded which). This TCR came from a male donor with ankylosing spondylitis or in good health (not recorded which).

The CDR3: CASSWSLGEEQFF. The DNA for the CDR3 is TGTGCCAGCAGCTGGAGTTTGGGCGAAGAGCAGTTCTTC. The rearrangement uses TRBV7-9 and TRBJ2-1; no definite D call. CDR3 length: 13 amino acids. V was shortened by 4 bases and J by 10 bases, with 14 bases between the two germline ends. Germline V CDR1 and CDR2: SEHNR, FQNEAQ (reference sequence).